Listed here is a single T cell receptor (beta chain). Trimming pared 1 base from V and 3 bases from J, leaving 10 bases between. Germline lookup yields CDR1 SGHAT and CDR2 FQNNGV. CDR3 length: 15 residues. Method: immunoSEQ multiplex PCR; TCRdb's copy keeps in-frame clones and lacks some. The profile shows 100,000 or so clones, 96% of them singletons. This sample is drawn from a study of technical replicates of blood from several donors. V gene TRBV11-2 combines with J gene TRBJ2-4, with D possibly TRBD1 on 5 matching bases. The clonotype was recovered from a human donor in good health. Sequencing was carried out using T cells isolated from PBMCs. The CDR3 is CASSLVGPIKNIQYF. The CDR3 DNA sequence: TGTGCCAGCAGCTTAGTGGGGCCAATCAAAAACATTCAGTACTTC.